Listed below are T cell receptor beta chains from one sample, sequenced in a study of shared clonotypes between healthy human individuals. Produced via immunoSEQ multiplex PCR; TCRdb's table is partial and in-frame only. The sample yields about 530,000 clones, about 96% seen once. Input material: naive CD4+ T cells sorted from blood. These receptors all come from a woman in her 30s in good health. CDR3s include the opening cysteine and the closing phenylalanine or tryptophan. A D gene is named only where the DNA matches it firmly. The size field is filled for only some rows; it gives once, few, many or a size class.

clone_size	v_call	cdr3_length	j_call	d_call	cdr3_nt	cdr3_aa
NA	TRBV7-3	18	TRBJ2-1	TRBD2	TGTGCCAGCAGCTTAAACGGCCTGGGGACTAGCGGCTACAATGAGCAGTTCTTC	CASSLNGLGTSGYNEQFF
once	TRBV4-1	19	TRBJ1-2	TRBD1	TGCGCCAGCAGCCAAGCTACTACGGGGAACAGGGGGTCCGACTATGGCTACACCTTC	CASSQATTGNRGSDYGYTF
NA	TRBV5-4	19	TRBJ2-2	TRBD2	TGTGCCAGCAGGAGAGGGTTACTAGCGGGAGATTCGAACACCGGGGAGCTGTTTTTT	CASRRGLLAGDSNTGELFF
NA	TRBV5-1	16	TRBJ1-4	NA	TGCGCCAGCAGCTTGCAATCAGGGAAGGGCTATGAAAAACTGTTTTTT	CASSLQSGKGYEKLFF
once	TRBV5-4	17	TRBJ2-5	TRBD2	TGTGCCAGCAGCCCGAGACCGGGACTAGGGGGAAAAGAGACCCAGTACTTC	CASSPRPGLGGKETQYF
NA	TRBV4-1	16	TRBJ2-2	NA	TGCGCCAGCAGCCAAGTTCGGACTACCCAGACCGGGGAGCTGTTTTTT	CASSQVRTTQTGELFF
NA	TRBV7-2	15	TRBJ2-1	NA	TGTGCCAGCAGCTTAAGTCCTAGCGAGACCGTTAGGCAGTTCTTC	CASSLSPSETVRQFF
NA	TRBV6-5	14	TRBJ2-5	TRBD1	TGTGCCAGCAGACCGGACAGGGCGCGACGTGAGCAGTACTTC	CASRPDRARREQYF
NA	TRBV19	11	TRBJ2-7	NA	TGTGCCAGTACAGGGAACTACGAGCAGTACTTC	CASTGNYEQYF
NA	TRBV5-5	13	TRBJ2-7	NA	TGTGCCAGCAGCAGACCCCGGTGCTACGAGCAGTACTTC	CASSRPRCYEQYF
NA	TRBV18	14	TRBJ1-2	NA	TGTGCCAGCTCACCCGCGGACGGAGCTGGATCGTTCACCTTC	CASSPADGAGSFTF
NA	TRBV6-5	15	TRBJ1-3	NA	TGTGCCAGCAGTTTGCGGGACTCTCCTGGAAACACCATATATTTT	CASSLRDSPGNTIYF
few	TRBV18	13	TRBJ1-2	NA	TGTGCCAGCTCACCACCAGGAACCTATGGCTACACCTTC	CASSPPGTYGYTF
NA	TRBV6-5	13	TRBJ2-7	TRBD1	TGTGCCAGCAGTCGAAACAGGGGCGACGAGCAGTACTTC	CASSRNRGDEQYF
NA	TRBV27	15	TRBJ2-1	NA	TGTGCCAGCAGTCATGGGGTCAGAGTAAACAATGAGCAGTTCTTC	CASSHGVRVNNEQFF
NA	TRBV6-6	16	TRBJ2-7	TRBD1	TGTGCCAGCAGTTCCGGGACAGGGGTCCCCCTCTACGAGCAGTACTTC	CASSSGTGVPLYEQYF
NA	TRBV7-7	15	TRBJ2-5	TRBD2	TGTGCCAGCAGCCAGGGACTAGCGGGACAAGAGACCCAGTACTTC	CASSQGLAGQETQYF
NA	TRBV27	13	TRBJ2-7	TRBD2	TGTGCCAGCAGTGTGACTAGCGGGAGGGTGCAGTACTTC	CASSVTSGRVQYF
few	TRBV7-9	15	TRBJ2-7	NA	TGTGCCAGCACCTCTGGGGGGGCCAGTATCTACGAGCAGTACTTC	CASTSGGASIYEQYF
NA	TRBV27	14	TRBJ1-1	NA	TGTGCCAGCACTCTCCGGGCAGCGAACACTGAAGCTTTCTTT	CASTLRAANTEAFF
NA	TRBV28	13	TRBJ1-4	TRBD1	TGTGCCAGCAGGCCGGGACAGGAGGAAAAACTGTTTTTT	CASRPGQEEKLFF
NA	TRBV4-1	15	TRBJ2-1	NA	TGCGCCAGCAGCATAAGCGGATCCTCCTACAATGAGCAGTTCTTC	CASSISGSSYNEQFF
once	TRBV28	11	TRBJ2-7	NA	TGTGCCAGCAGTATATACTACGAGCAGTACTTC	CASSIYYEQYF
NA	TRBV13	17	TRBJ2-1	NA	TGTGCCAGCAGCATAGTAGTTCTTGGGACGGAGTACAATGAGCAGTTCTTC	CASSIVVLGTEYNEQFF
NA	TRBV28	21	TRBJ2-1	TRBD2	TGTGCCAGCAGTTTCGGGGTCGGGGTAGCGGGAGGGCCCTCCCCCTACAATGAGCAGTTCTTC	CASSFGVGVAGGPSPYNEQFF
NA	TRBV5-1	15	TRBJ1-5	NA	TGCGCCAGCAGCGAGGGGGTGTATAGCAATCAGCCCCAGCATTTT	CASSEGVYSNQPQHF
NA	TRBV7-9	14	TRBJ1-4	NA	TGTGCCAGCAGCAAACCAACAACTAATGAAAAACTGTTTTTT	CASSKPTTNEKLFF
NA	TRBV5-1	14	TRBJ1-2	NA	TGCGCCAGCAGCTTGACAGGGACTAACTATGGCTACACCTTC	CASSLTGTNYGYTF
NA	TRBV7-3	14	TRBJ2-3	NA	TGTGCCAGCAGCTTAGCTCACCGCACAGATACGCAGTATTTT	CASSLAHRTDTQYF
NA	TRBV4-1	15	TRBJ1-2	NA	TGCGCCAGCAGCCAAGCTTCTAGGACAAACTATGGCTACACCTTC	CASSQASRTNYGYTF
NA	TRBV6-5	15	TRBJ2-7	NA	TGTGCCAGCAGTTACTCGAGAGTAAGCTCCTACGAGCAGTACTTC	CASSYSRVSSYEQYF
NA	TRBV28	14	TRBJ2-7	NA	TGTGCCAGCAGTCCCCGAAGGTCCAGATACGAGCAGTACTTC	CASSPRRSRYEQYF
NA	TRBV6-1	15	TRBJ1-1	TRBD1	TGTGCCAGCAGTGAAGCGCGGAACAGGGGCACTGAAGCTTTCTTT	CASSEARNRGTEAFF
NA	TRBV10-3	17	TRBJ2-1	TRBD2	TGTGCCATCAGTGAGCCTAGACTAGCGGGAGGGTATAATGAGCAGTTCTTC	CAISEPRLAGGYNEQFF
NA	TRBV20-1	11	TRBJ2-1	NA	TGCAGTGCAGACGGTGGGAATGAGCAGTTCTTC	CSADGGNEQFF
NA	TRBV4-1	14	TRBJ2-5	NA	TGCGCCAGCAGCCACGCCGGGCTCGGAGAGACCCAGTACTTC	CASSHAGLGETQYF
NA	TRBV4-2	14	TRBJ1-2	NA	TGTGCCAGCAGCCATCGACAGGATTTCTATGGCTACACCTTC	CASSHRQDFYGYTF
once	TRBV18	14	TRBJ2-2	NA	TGTGCCAGCTCACGGCAGGGAAGGACCGGGGAGCTGTTTTTT	CASSRQGRTGELFF
NA	TRBV5-1	12	TRBJ2-3	NA	TGCGCCAGCAGAGGAAGCACAGATACGCAGTATTTT	CASRGSTDTQYF
NA	TRBV6-5	11	TRBJ2-7	NA	TGTGCCAGCAGTTATGGGATCGAGCAGTACTTC	CASSYGIEQYF
NA	TRBV10-1	15	TRBJ1-1	NA	TGCGCCAGCAGTCGGGAGTCCGCAGGGTACACTGAAGCTTTCTTT	CASSRESAGYTEAFF
NA	TRBV5-1	18	TRBJ2-2	TRBD2	TGCGCCAGCAGCTTACGGACTAGCGGGTATGCGAACACCGGGGAGCTGTTTTTT	CASSLRTSGYANTGELFF
NA	TRBV5-4	17	TRBJ2-3	TRBD2	TGTGCCAGCAGCTTACGACGACTAGCGGGAGAGGCAGATACGCAGTATTTT	CASSLRRLAGEADTQYF
NA	TRBV5-5	15	TRBJ2-7	TRBD1	TGTGCCAGCAGCCAGGGACAGGGGAACCCCTACGAGCAGTACTTC	CASSQGQGNPYEQYF
NA	TRBV18	13	TRBJ1-1	NA	TGTGCCAGCTCACCACAGGTGAACACTGAAGCTTTCTTT	CASSPQVNTEAFF
NA	TRBV10-3	14	TRBJ2-1	NA	TGTGCCATCAGTGGGGCAATAGAGTTCGGCGAGCAGTTCTTC	CAISGAIEFGEQFF
once	TRBV19	19	TRBJ2-1	TRBD2	TGTGCCAGTAGTACAGGACTAGCGGGAGGCAAAAGGGGGTACAATGAGCAGTTCTTC	CASSTGLAGGKRGYNEQFF
NA	TRBV18	13	TRBJ1-4	NA	TGTGCCAGCTCAGAGAGACAGCTTGAAAAACTGTTTTTT	CASSERQLEKLFF
NA	TRBV6-1	13	TRBJ2-7	NA	TGTGCCAGCAGGGTGGGGCCCTCCTACGAGCAGTACTTC	CASRVGPSYEQYF